What follows are 17 T cell receptor beta chains derived from one specimen sequenced in a study of CD8 T cells in ankylosing spondylitis. TCRdb recomputed calls from the 5' RACE reads with MiXCR, one row per CDR3 protein. The sample shows about 220,000 distinct CDR3 sequences, about 10% of them seen only once. Sequenced sample: blood, either unsorted or a sorted T cell fraction (not recorded which). These receptors were obtained from a male donor with ankylosing spondylitis or in good health (not recorded which).

This clonotype was seen ten or more times. The genes are TRBV29-1 and TRBJ2-5, with TRBD1 matching 8 bases. The V segment lost 8 bases and the J segment 3 bases; nucleotides outside the gene matches: 8. Germline V gene sequence: CDR1 SQVTM, CDR2 ANQGSEA. There are 13 residues in the CDR3. In DNA form, the CDR3 reads TGCAGCCTTAGTGAGACAGGGGAAGAGACCCAGTACTTC. This gives the protein CSLSETGEETQYF.

This clonotype was recorded a few times. The chain carries TRBV7-9 and TRBJ2-7; TRBD1 agrees at 9 bases. There are 15 residues in the CDR3. The ends lost 5 bases at V and 6 bases at J; junction bases unmatched: 11. Germline CDR1 reads SEHNR; CDR2 reads FQNEAQ (reference sequence). CDR3 bases: TGTGCCAGCAGCGATGGACAGGGGCTACTGGGCGAGCAGTACTTC. Translation: CASSDGQGLLGEQYF.

This clonotype was seen at least ten times. This sequence joins TRBV7-3 and TRBJ2-3; 8 bases map to TRBD2. CDR3 length: 16 residues. Germline trimming cut 0 bases from V and 3 bases from J; bases unmatched to any gene: 5. Germline V gene lookup returns CDR1 SGHTA and CDR2 FQGTGA. CDR3 nucleotide sequence: TGTGCCAGCAGCTTAACGGGAACTAGCGGTACAGATACGCAGTATTTT. This sequence encodes CASSLTGTSGTDTQYF.

This clonotype was recorded many times. V is TRBV12-3 or TRBV12-4 and J is TRBJ2-7; 7 bases match TRBD1. J was trimmed by 7 bases and V by 5 bases; bases with no gene match: 14. This CDR3 has 15 amino acids. The CDR3 region is CASSPDRGLEGEQYF. The CDR3 region has the DNA TGTGCCAGCAGTCCCGATAGGGGGCTTGAAGGAGAGCAGTACTTC.

V gene TRBV27 combines with J gene TRBJ1-5; D possibly corresponds to TRBD1 (6 bases). The CDR3 consists of 15 residues. CDR1 is MNHEY and CDR2 is SMNVEV in the germline V gene (reference sequence). V was trimmed by 4 bases and J by 0 bases, leaving 10 bases between them. In DNA form, the CDR3 reads TGTGCCAGCAGTTCCGGGACATTTAGCAATCAGCCCCAGCATTTT. This translates into CASSSGTFSNQPQHF.

This sequence joins TRBV5-6 and TRBJ2-7; 14 nucleotides align to TRBD2. V lost 0 bases to trimming and J lost 6 bases; unmatched junction nucleotides: 5. Germline lookup yields CDR1 SGHDT and CDR2 YYEEEE. The CDR3 runs to 16 residues. Here the CDR3 reads CASSLGLAGGPGEQYF. The CDR3 nucleotides read TGTGCCAGCAGCTTGGGACTAGCGGGGGGGCCAGGCGAGCAGTACTTC. The variable domain in full, with the rest retrieved from reference TRBV5-6 and TRBJ2-7, is DAGVTQSPTHLIKTRGQQVTLRCSPKSGHDTVSWYQQALGQGPQFIFQYYEEEERQRGNFPDRFSGHQFPNYSSELNVNALLLGDSALYLCASSLGLAGGPGEQYFGPGTRLTVT.

This clonotype showed up many times. This chain joins TRBV5-1 and TRBJ2-3, with 11 bases aligning to TRBD1. Per the germline V gene, CDR1 is SGHRS and CDR2 is YFSETQ. V lost 4 bases, J lost 3 bases, and 4 bases stayed unmatched. The CDR3 is made up of 15 amino acids. CDR3 nucleotide sequence: TGCGCCAGCAGCCTGGACAGGGGGCAGACAGATACGCAGTATTTT. It specifies CASSLDRGQTDTQYF.

The table lists this clonotype with many counts. The chain uses TRBV5-1 and TRBJ1-1; possibly TRBD1 for D (6 bases). Trimming removed 6 bases at V and 1 base at J, with 16 bases between. The V gene's germline CDR1 is SGHRS and CDR2 YFSETQ. The CDR3 is made up of 15 amino acids. CDR3 nucleotides: TGCGCCAGCAAGGTTTCGGACAGAAGGAACACTGAAGCTTTCTTT. It is translated as CASKVSDRRNTEAFF.

The gene calls are TRBV7-2 and TRBJ2-3; 10 nucleotides line up with TRBD2. Germline V gene data show CDR1 as SGHTA and CDR2 as FQGNSA. The V segment lost 5 bases and the J segment 4 bases; nucleotides outside the gene matches: 6. The CDR3 is 15 amino acids. CDR3 DNA: TGTGCCAGCAGCCCCCAGCGGGGGGGTTCAGATACGCAGTATTTT. As protein: CASSPQRGGSDTQYF.

This clonotype came up many times. The genes are TRBV2 and TRBJ1-5; D not certain. V gave up 7 bases and J gave up 1 base, with 5 bases separating them. The CDR3 contains 12 residues. The V gene's germline CDR1 is SNHLY and CDR2 FYNNEI. In nucleotides, the CDR3 is TGTGCCAGCACGGGGAGCAATCAGCCCCAGCATTTT. It specifies CASTGSNQPQHF.

The gene calls are TRBV6-1 and TRBJ2-3, with TRBD2 matching over 8 bases. Germline V CDR1 and CDR2: MNHNS, SASEGT. The CDR3 spans 15 residues. V dropped 6 bases and J dropped 5; count of bases not matched to a gene: 10. The DNA for the CDR3 is TGTGCCAGCAGCTCCCCCAGCGGGGGAGTAGATACGCAGTATTTT. Amino acids: CASSSPSGGVDTQYF.

This clonotype came up many times. This chain's CDR3 is CSGSIGQGTEQYF. The CDR3 DNA reads TGCAGCGGAAGCATAGGACAGGGCACCGAGCAGTACTTC. The rearrangement uses TRBV29-1 and TRBJ2-7; 8 positions agree with TRBD1. Trimming at V came to 7 bases and at J to 6 bases, leaving 11 bases not matched to a gene. The germline gives CDR1 SQVTM, CDR2 ANQGSEA. The CDR3 loop spans 13 amino acids.

This clonotype was detected ten times or more. The chain couples TRBV5-1 to TRBJ1-1; TRBD1 might be the D (5 bases). V was shortened by 4 bases and J by 5 bases, with 12 bases between the two germline ends. This CDR3 has 13 residues. Germline V gives CDR1 SGHRS, CDR2 YFSETQ. The CDR3 is CASSLGRQTEAFF. The CDR3 DNA is TGCGCCAGCAGCCTGGGGCGCCAGACTGAAGCTTTCTTT. Full variable domain (remainder filled in from reference TRBV5-1 and TRBJ1-1): KAGVTQTPRYLIKTRGQQVTLSCSPISGHRSVSWYQQTPGQGLQFLFEYFSETQRNKGNFPGRFSGRQFSNSRSEMNVSTLELGDSALYLCASSLGRQTEAFFGQGTRLTVV.

The chain is built from TRBV20-1 and TRBJ2-5; 7 bases are a match to TRBD1. This CDR3 region has 14 residues. Trimming cost V 6 bases and J 3 bases; bases outside gene matches: 10. Per germline, CDR1 DFQATT and CDR2 SNEGSKA (reference sequence). CDR3 sequence: CSALPYRGEETQYF. CDR3 DNA: TGCAGTGCCCTACCCTACAGGGGAGAAGAGACCCAGTACTTC.

In its sample, this clonotype was seen many times. This chain uses TRBV20-1 with TRBJ2-7; TRBD1 agrees at 11 bases. The junction had 8 bases not matched to a gene; V was cut back by 4 bases and J by 6 bases. This CDR3 has 14 amino acids. The germline gives CDR1 DFQATT, CDR2 SNEGSKA (reference sequence). The chain's CDR3 is CSANPGTGGVEQYF. CDR3 sequence (DNA): TGCAGTGCTAATCCCGGGACAGGGGGAGTCGAGCAGTACTTC.

This clonotype was observed many times. The chain couples TRBV24-1 to TRBJ2-1, with D possibly being TRBD1 (5 bases). Looked up from germline, CDR1 is KGHDR and CDR2 is SFDVKD. The CDR3 sequence is 14 residues long. Trimming stripped 4 bases from V and 7 bases from J, with 13 bases between. CDR3: CATSDRTPGNEQFF. The CDR3 DNA is TGTGCCACCAGTGACAGGACACCCGGGAATGAGCAGTTCTTC.

This clonotype came up many times. V gene TRBV5-1 combines with J gene TRBJ1-6; TRBD1 is a possible D gene (6 bases). CDR1 SGHRS and CDR2 YFSETQ come from the germline V gene. The CDR3 is 14 residues long. Trimming shortened V by 1 base and J by 10 bases, and 12 bases separated the two germline ends. In DNA form, the CDR3 reads TGCGCCAGCAGCTTGACACAGGGAAGATCACCCCTCCACTTT. Translating it yields CASSLTQGRSPLHF.